Sequencing of this T cell receptor (beta chain) was carried out in a study of T cells after yellow fever vaccination. The CDR3 is made up of 15 amino acids. CDR1 SGHTA and CDR2 FQGNSA come from the germline V gene. Unmatched junction bases numbered 9, after V lost 5 bases and J lost 5 bases. TCRdb redid the calling of the 5' RACE reads with MiXCR, one entry per CDR3 protein. This table holds under 600,000 distinct CDR3 sequences, just over 20% found once. The chain has TRBV7-2 and TRBJ2-3; 8 bases line up with TRBD1. The source is a man between 18 and 29 years old who received the YFV17D yellow fever vaccine. The sample here was PBMCs, taken more than 20 days after the first yellow fever vaccination. The CDR3 sequence: CASSINRGSRDTQYF. The CDR3 DNA is TGTGCCAGCAGCATCAACAGGGGGTCTCGAGATACGCAGTATTTT.